Shown below are 17 T cell receptor beta chains from a single sample sequenced in a study of blood T cell repertoires in COVID-19. Using immunoSEQ multiplex PCR, the repertoire was profiled, and TCRdb retains in-frame clones only, with some absent. The sample lists approximately 530,000 clones; around 90% were seen once. The material sequenced was peripheral blood. The receptors stem from a woman in her forties or fifties with COVID-19, enrolled during active disease.

Notes on this clone: Other DNA sequences of this sample code for an identical CDR3. The chain is built from TRBV9 and TRBJ2-3; tentatively, D is TRBD1 (6 bases). The CDR3 sequence is 15 residues long. CDR1 and CDR2 (germline): SGDLS, YYNGEE. The V gene lost 0 bases and the J gene lost 0 bases, with 8 bases spanning the gap. CDR3: CASSVGTASTDTQYF. The CDR3 DNA reads TGTGCCAGCAGCGTAGGGACAGCTAGCACAGATACGCAGTATTTT. The full variable domain, completed using reference TRBV9 and TRBJ2-3, is DSGVTQTPKHLITATGQRVTLRCSPRSGDLSVYWYQQSLDQGLQFLIQYYNGEERAKGNILERFSAQQFPDLHSELNLSSLELGDSALYFCASSVGTASTDTQYFGPGTRLTVL.

The gene calls are TRBV7-3 and TRBJ2-3, with 8 bases aligning to TRBD2. The germline V gene has CDR1 SGHTA and CDR2 FQGTGA. The junction had 6 bases not matched to a gene; V was cut back by 5 bases and J by 2 bases. CDR3 length equals 15 residues. The CDR3 DNA follows: TGTGCCAGCAGCGGCGGGGGGCACGCCACAGATACGCAGTATTTT. Translated: CASSGGGHATDTQYF.

The V and J genes are TRBV18 and TRBJ2-1; a possible D gene is TRBD1 (6 bases). Per germline, CDR1 KGHSH and CDR2 LQKENI. The CDR3 runs 16 residues. The V end lost 5 bases, the J end lost 6 bases, and 20 bases lay between the germline ends. This CDR3 is CASSDPGQWLSNEQFF. The CDR3 DNA sequence: TGTGCCAGCTCAGACCCTGGACAGTGGTTGTCCAATGAGCAGTTCTTC.

The V gene is TRBV19, the J gene TRBJ1-2, with D unclear. This CDR3 spans 12 amino acids. CDR1 is LNHDA, CDR2 SQIVND, per germline (reference sequence). V was shortened by 3 bases and J by 8 bases, with 10 bases between the two germline ends. The CDR3 protein is CASSMPSSGYTF. CDR3 nucleotide sequence: TGTGCCAGTAGTATGCCCTCTAGCGGCTACACCTTC.

Turning to this clone: The junction shows a germline mismatch at one end, possibly a read error. The chain uses TRBV6-1 and TRBJ1-1; TRBD1 aligns across 7 bases. The CDR3 runs to 17 residues. CDR1 and CDR2 from the germline V gene are MNHNS and SASEGT. The CDR3 sequence: CASSEGGRKGGDTEAFF. As DNA, the CDR3 is TGTGCCAGCAGCGAAGGGGGCAGGAAGGGCGGGGACACTGAAGCTTTCTTT.

The chain links TRBV28 to TRBJ1-3; D not certain. Trimming shortened V by 6 bases and J by 0 bases, and 12 bases separated the two germline ends. The CDR3 is 15 amino acids. Germline lookup yields CDR1 MDHEN and CDR2 SYDVKM. The CDR3 coding sequence is TGTGCCAGCAGCTGGCAGGCTATCTCTGGAAACACCATATATTTT. Translated: CASSWQAISGNTIYF.

J is TRBJ1-2 and V is TRBV18; D gene ambiguous. Trimming stripped 3 bases from V and 7 bases from J, with 15 bases between. The CDR3 has 14 amino acids. Per germline, CDR1 KGHSH and CDR2 LQKENI. Here the CDR3 reads CASSPTIEGSGYTF. Here the CDR3 DNA reads TGTGCCAGCTCACCGACCATTGAGGGTAGTGGCTACACCTTC.

The V and J genes are TRBV28 and TRBJ2-1; TRBD2 matches 8 bases. CDR1 is MDHEN and CDR2 is SYDVKM in the germline V gene. This CDR3 contains 16 residues. Trimming at V came to 5 bases and at J to 0 bases, leaving 6 bases not matched to a gene. The CDR3 nucleotides read TGTGCCAGCAGTCCGGGGGGGCAGAGCTCCTACAATGAGCAGTTCTTC. As protein: CASSPGGQSSYNEQFF. Supplemented by reference TRBV28 and TRBJ2-1, the full variable domain reads DVKVTQSSRYLVKRTGEKVFLECVQDMDHENMFWYRQDPGLGLRLIYFSYDVKMKEKGDIPEGYSVSREKKERFSLILESASTNQTSMYLCASSPGGQSSYNEQFFGPGTRLTVL.

The gene calls are TRBV19 and TRBJ2-1, with 9 nucleotides matching TRBD1. This CDR3 is 14 amino acids long. The germline CDR1 and CDR2 sequences are LNHDA and SQIVND (reference sequence). With 6 bases clipped from V and 8 bases from J, the junction kept 8 bases outside the gene matches. In nucleotides, the CDR3 is TGTGCCAGTAGCGCGGGACAGGGTTTCCATGAGCAGTTCTTC. This codes for CASSAGQGFHEQFF.

The chain has TRBV3-1 (or the pseudogene TRBV3-2) and TRBJ1-2; TRBD1 aligns across 12 bases. The CDR3 is 17 residues long. The germline V gene encodes CDR1 LGHDT and CDR2 YNNKEL (reference sequence). The trim removed 5 bases at V and 7 bases at J, leaving 14 bases unmatched. CDR3 sequence reads: CASSTPGQGAPRPGYTF. The CDR3 nucleotides read TGTGCCAGCAGCACCCCGGGACAGGGGGCGCCACGGCCTGGCTACACCTTC.

This rearrangement joins TRBV2 to TRBJ1-1, with 10 bases aligning to TRBD1. Germline CDR1 is SNHLY and CDR2 is FYNNEI. This CDR3 has 15 amino acids. V trimming: 7 bases; J trimming: 3 bases; junction bases outside the gene matches: 8. The CDR3 DNA sequence: TGTGCCAGCAACCCGATTGGGACAGGGGACACTGAAGCTTTCTTT. Translated, it gives CASNPIGTGDTEAFF.

This clone was counted a few times. This chain connects TRBV30 to TRBJ1-1; maybe TRBD1 (5 bases). Between the trimmed V and J ends, which lost 3 bases and 7 bases, there was a span of 12 bases. CDR1 GTSNPN and CDR2 SVGIG come from the germline V gene (reference sequence). The CDR3 runs to 12 residues. The CDR3 DNA sequence: TGTGCCTGGAGCGACAGCTTGAGTGAAGCTTTCTTT. It yields the protein CAWSDSLSEAFF.

This sequence joins TRBV12-5 and TRBJ1-4; 7 nucleotides align to TRBD1. In germline, CDR1 is LGHNT, CDR2 FRNRAP. The CDR3 length is 18 residues. V lost 7 bases and J lost 0; bases outside the gene matches: 14. CDR3 protein: CASAKSIDRVTTNEKLFF. The DNA for the CDR3 is TGTGCTAGTGCCAAATCGATCGACAGGGTAACAACTAATGAAAAACTGTTTTTT.

The chain carries TRBV28 and TRBJ2-5; 10 bases align to TRBD2. J lost 5 bases, V lost 3 bases, and 9 bases had no gene match. CDR1 and CDR2 (germline): MDHEN, SYDVKM. This CDR3 has 16 residues. The CDR3 DNA reads as TGTGCCAGCAGTTTCCAACTAGCGGGGTTGGAGGAGACCCAGTACTTC. The encoded protein is CASSFQLAGLEETQYF.

This rearrangement joins TRBV2 to TRBJ1-2; D possibly corresponds to TRBD1 (6 bases). CDR3 length equals 11 residues. V lost 5 bases and J 7 bases, leaving 8 bases between the germline ends. Germline CDR1 and CDR2: SNHLY and FYNNEI. The CDR3 DNA sequence: TGTGCCAGCAGTCTGGGGGCTGGCTACACCTTC. This sequence encodes CASSLGAGYTF.

V gene TRBV30 combines with J gene TRBJ1-6; possibly TRBD1 for D (6 bases). The CDR3 spans 17 residues. Germline CDR1 reads GTSNPN; CDR2 reads SVGIG (reference sequence). V gave up 4 bases and J gave up 7 bases, with 23 bases separating them. The CDR3 DNA reads TGTGCCTGGAACTCAATTAGGATGTGGGGGGGCAATTCACCCCTCCACTTT. Translating it yields CAWNSIRMWGGNSPLHF.

The V gene is TRBV19, the J gene TRBJ1-4; 8 bases fit TRBD1. CDR3 size: 15 residues. Germline trimming cut 6 bases from V and 4 bases from J; bases unmatched to any gene: 7. Germline V gene sequence: CDR1 LNHDA, CDR2 SQIVND (reference sequence). Written as DNA, the CDR3 is TGTGCCAGTAGCCGGACAGGGTTTAATAATGAAAAACTGTTTTTT. Translated: CASSRTGFNNEKLFF.